Listed below are T cell receptor beta chains from one sample, sequenced in a study of vaccination effects on CD4 cells after COVID-19. The protocol was immunoSEQ multiplex PCR, while the TCRdb copy is restricted to in-frame clones and leaves out a portion. This table holds 25,000 to 35,000 clones, under 80% found once. Antigen specificity for these receptors is unknown. Sequencing used CD4+ T cells from PBMCs cultured with a peptide pool, obtained before COVID-19 vaccination. The origin of the receptors is a human donor who had a prior SARS-CoV-2 infection. The CDR3 runs from the conserved cysteine through the conserved F or W. A D gene is named only where the DNA matches it firmly. A row's size may be missing; if present it is once, few, many or a size class.

J gene: TRBJ2-2
clone size: NA
D gene: NA
V gene: TRBV9
CDR3 DNA: TGTGCCAGCAGCGCCAGCGGATGGGACACCGGGGAGCTGTTTTTT
CDR3 protein: CASSASGWDTGELFF

J gene: TRBJ2-1
clone size: NA
D gene: TRBD2
V gene: TRBV12-3/TRBV12-4
CDR3 DNA: TGTGCCAGCAGTTCCAGCGGGGTTTCCGAGCAGTTCTTC
CDR3 protein: CASSSSGVSEQFF

J gene: TRBJ2-1
clone size: NA
D gene: NA
V gene: TRBV19
CDR3 DNA: TGTGCCAGTAGAGGCGTGACCTACAATGAGCAGTTCTTC
CDR3 protein: CASRGVTYNEQFF

J gene: TRBJ2-5
clone size: NA
D gene: NA
V gene: TRBV30
CDR3 DNA: TGTGCCTGGAGCCCGGGACTGGGAGAAGAGACCCAGTACTTC
CDR3 protein: CAWSPGLGEETQYF

J gene: TRBJ1-2
clone size: NA
D gene: TRBD1
V gene: TRBV7-2
CDR3 DNA: TGTGCCAGCAGCTTAGGATCGTTACAGGGGAATGGCTACACCTTC
CDR3 protein: CASSLGSLQGNGYTF

J gene: TRBJ1-2
clone size: NA
D gene: NA
V gene: TRBV5-1
CDR3 DNA: TGCGCCAGCTCCCCGGGGGTTAACTATGGCTACACCTTC
CDR3 protein: CASSPGVNYGYTF

J gene: TRBJ1-2
clone size: NA
D gene: NA
V gene: TRBV9
CDR3 DNA: TGTGCCAGCAGCGCCGGGACACAGTATGGCTACACCTTC
CDR3 protein: CASSAGTQYGYTF

J gene: TRBJ2-5
clone size: NA
D gene: NA
V gene: TRBV2
CDR3 DNA: TGTGCCAGCAGTGATATTCGGCGAGGGGGACAAGAGACCCAGTACTTC
CDR3 protein: CASSDIRRGGQETQYF

J gene: TRBJ1-5
clone size: NA
D gene: NA
V gene: TRBV30
CDR3 DNA: TGTGCCTGGAGTCAAGGCCCCAATCAGCCCCAGCATTTT
CDR3 protein: CAWSQGPNQPQHF

J gene: TRBJ2-7
clone size: NA
D gene: TRBD1
V gene: TRBV7-8
CDR3 DNA: TGTGCCAGCAGCCTACAGGGGTACGAGCAGTACTTC
CDR3 protein: CASSLQGYEQYF

J gene: TRBJ1-6
clone size: NA
D gene: NA
V gene: TRBV3-1/TRBV3-2
CDR3 DNA: TGTGCCAGCAGCCAAAAGAAGGGTCGGTCCTATAATTCACCCCTCCACTTT
CDR3 protein: CASSQKKGRSYNSPLHF

J gene: TRBJ2-7
clone size: NA
D gene: TRBD1
V gene: TRBV7-2
CDR3 DNA: TGTGCCAGCCGAATATCGGGACAGGGTTACGAGCAGTACTTC
CDR3 protein: CASRISGQGYEQYF

J gene: TRBJ2-5
clone size: NA
D gene: NA
V gene: TRBV5-4
CDR3 DNA: TGTGCCAGCAGCTTGTTCCCGGCGGCAAGTGAGACCCAGTACTTC
CDR3 protein: CASSLFPAASETQYF

J gene: TRBJ1-2
clone size: NA
D gene: NA
V gene: TRBV7-8
CDR3 DNA: TGTGCCAGCAGCTTTTACGGGGCCCGCGGCTACACCTTC
CDR3 protein: CASSFYGARGYTF

J gene: TRBJ2-2
clone size: NA
D gene: NA
V gene: TRBV11-3
CDR3 DNA: TGTGCCAGCAGCTTAGATAGGGACACCGGGGAGCTGTTTTTT
CDR3 protein: CASSLDRDTGELFF

J gene: TRBJ2-3
clone size: few
D gene: TRBD2
V gene: TRBV4-1
CDR3 DNA: TGCGCCAGCAGCCAACCTAGAGCGGGAGTAGGGGATACGCAGTATTTT
CDR3 protein: CASSQPRAGVGDTQYF

J gene: TRBJ2-1
clone size: few
D gene: TRBD2
V gene: TRBV19
CDR3 DNA: TGTGCCAGTAGTATGCTAGCGGGGTTCTACAATGAGCAGTTCTTC
CDR3 protein: CASSMLAGFYNEQFF

J gene: TRBJ2-6
clone size: NA
D gene: TRBD1
V gene: TRBV19
CDR3 DNA: TGTGCCAGTAGTCCGGGACAGGGCGTCTCTGGGGCCAACGTCCTGACTTTC
CDR3 protein: CASSPGQGVSGANVLTF

J gene: TRBJ2-3
clone size: NA
D gene: NA
V gene: TRBV2
CDR3 DNA: TGTGCCAGCAGCCACACAGATACGCAGTATTTT
CDR3 protein: CASSHTDTQYF

J gene: TRBJ2-6
clone size: once
D gene: NA
V gene: TRBV7-8
CDR3 DNA: TGTGCCAGCAGTCCCCCCCCGGGGCCGGGGGCCAACGTCCTGACTTTC
CDR3 protein: CASSPPPGPGANVLTF

J gene: TRBJ2-7
clone size: few
D gene: NA
V gene: TRBV7-2
CDR3 DNA: TGTGCCAGCAGCCCCAACCTTATAGGAGGCGAGCAGTACTTC
CDR3 protein: CASSPNLIGGEQYF

J gene: TRBJ1-5
clone size: NA
D gene: NA
V gene: TRBV6-2/TRBV6-3
CDR3 DNA: TGTGCCAGCAGTCAGGACCTCAATCAGCCCCAGCATTTT
CDR3 protein: CASSQDLNQPQHF

J gene: TRBJ2-1
clone size: NA
D gene: NA
V gene: TRBV5-1
CDR3 DNA: TGCGCCAGCAGCTTGGGGTTAAATGAGCAGTTCTTC
CDR3 protein: CASSLGLNEQFF

J gene: TRBJ1-1
clone size: few
D gene: NA
V gene: TRBV20-1
CDR3 DNA: TGCAGTGCTAGTCCCATCCCTGGGGCTGAAGCTTTCTTT
CDR3 protein: CSASPIPGAEAFF

J gene: TRBJ2-1
clone size: few
D gene: NA
V gene: TRBV29-1
CDR3 DNA: TGCAGCGTATCCACCAACTCCGGGACCTACAATGAGCAGTTCTTC
CDR3 protein: CSVSTNSGTYNEQFF

J gene: TRBJ1-2
clone size: NA
D gene: TRBD1
V gene: TRBV2
CDR3 DNA: TGTGCCAGCAAGGGACAGGGCATCTATGGCTACACCTTC
CDR3 protein: CASKGQGIYGYTF

J gene: TRBJ1-1
clone size: few
D gene: NA
V gene: TRBV29-1
CDR3 DNA: TGCAGCGTTGTGAAGGGCAGAGTTGACACTGAAGCTTTCTTT
CDR3 protein: CSVVKGRVDTEAFF

J gene: TRBJ2-5
clone size: once
D gene: TRBD2
V gene: TRBV5-4
CDR3 DNA: TGTGCCAGCAGCACTAGCGGGGGGAAAGAGACCCAGTACTTC
CDR3 protein: CASSTSGGKETQYF

J gene: TRBJ2-6
clone size: NA
D gene: NA
V gene: TRBV5-1
CDR3 DNA: TGCGCCAGCAGCTGGGGGCCCCACGGCTCTGGGGCCAACGTCCTGACTTTC
CDR3 protein: CASSWGPHGSGANVLTF

J gene: TRBJ2-2
clone size: NA
D gene: NA
V gene: TRBV6-5
CDR3 DNA: TGTGCCAGCAGTTCCAACACCGGGGAGCTGTTTTTT
CDR3 protein: CASSSNTGELFF

J gene: TRBJ1-2
clone size: NA
D gene: NA
V gene: TRBV2
CDR3 DNA: TGTGCCAGCTCCCGCTCGGCAGTCTATGGCTACACCTTC
CDR3 protein: CASSRSAVYGYTF

J gene: TRBJ2-1
clone size: few
D gene: NA
V gene: TRBV19
CDR3 DNA: TGTGCCAGTAGTCCCATAAGGCTAGGGGAGCAGTTCTTC
CDR3 protein: CASSPIRLGEQFF